These T cell receptor beta chains were read from a single sample in a study of regulatory T cells in long-lasting Graves disease. MiXCR was run by TCRdb on the multiplex PCR reads, yielding one entry per CDR3 protein. The profile shows about 440,000 distinct CDR3 sequences, 15% to 20% of them singletons. The same specimen was also included in a second study, on T cells in Graves' hyperthyroidism and ophthalmopathy.

Sequencing was performed on peripheral blood mononuclear cells (PBMCs), taken at new diagnosis, from a patient treated with antithyroid drugs. The origin of the receptors is a woman aged 30 to 39 with Graves disease. Both conserved end residues are part of each CDR3. The D gene is left open where the match is weak. Size is stated for part of the rows, as once, few or many counts, or as a class when the clone is expanded.

V	size	D	J	length	DNA	CDR3
TRBV20-1	many	.	TRBJ2-1	14	TGCAGTGCTAGGCGAGGGGAATTTTACAATGAGCAGTTCTTC	CSARRGEFYNEQFF
TRBV2	many	.	TRBJ2-4	18	TGTGCCAGCAGTGTAGATTTGGGGTCGAGGGGGGCCAAAAACATTCAGTACTTC	CASSVDLGSRGAKNIQYF
TRBV20-1	many	TRBD2	TRBJ2-3	16	TGCAGTGCCCCCTTACTAGCGGGAGTAAGCACAGATACGCAGTATTTT	CSAPLLAGVSTDTQYF
TRBV5-6	few	TRBD1	TRBJ2-7	15	TGTGCCAGCAGCTTGTTTACAGGGGCCCCCTACGAGCAGTACTTC	CASSLFTGAPYEQYF
TRBV18	many	TRBD1	TRBJ1-3	17	TGTGCCAGCTCACCACCGGTGCGGGGGACAGGAGGAAACACCATATATTTT	CASSPPVRGTGGNTIYF
TRBV2	many	.	TRBJ2-3	16	TGTGCCAGCAGTCCGAAGACCGGAGTTCGGGCAGATACGCAGTATTTT	CASSPKTGVRADTQYF
TRBV2	many	.	TRBJ1-1	13	TGTGCCAGCAGCGGCACCCTGAACACTGAAGCTTTCTTT	CASSGTLNTEAFF
TRBV27	many	.	TRBJ1-1	15	TGTGCCAGCAGTCCAGAGGCCTTCGGGAACACTGAAGCTTTCTTT	CASSPEAFGNTEAFF
TRBV6-1	.	.	TRBJ2-3	13	TGTGCCAGCAGTGAATTCCCCACAGATACGCAGTATTTT	CASSEFPTDTQYF
TRBV5-1	many	TRBD1	TRBJ1-1	14	TGCGCCAGCAGCTCAACAGGGGATACCACTGAAGCTTTCTTT	CASSSTGDTTEAFF
TRBV10-3	.	TRBD2	TRBJ2-2	14	TGTGCCATCAGCGAGCGGGAGCGCACCGGGGAGCTGTTTTTT	CAISERERTGELFF
TRBV27	.	.	TRBJ2-1	16	TGTGCCAGCAGTTTATCGGAGCACAGCTCCTACAATGAGCAGTTCTTC	CASSLSEHSSYNEQFF
TRBV9	many	TRBD2	TRBJ2-3	16	TGTGCCAGCAGCTCCAGGACTAGCGGGACGGCAGATACGCAGTATTTT	CASSSRTSGTADTQYF
TRBV11-2	many	.	TRBJ1-1	15	TGTGCCAGCACACCCATACAACTAACGGACACTGAAGCTTTCTTT	CASTPIQLTDTEAFF
TRBV7-8	.	.	TRBJ2-2	16	TGTGCCAGCAGCTTAAGAGCCGGGGCTATAACCGGGGAGCTGTTTTTT	CASSLRAGAITGELFF
TRBV19	.	TRBD2	TRBJ2-1	14	TGTGCCAGTAGGGGACTAGCGGGAAACAATGAGCAGTTCTTC	CASRGLAGNNEQFF
TRBV11-2	many	TRBD1	TRBJ2-7	16	TGTGCCAGCAGCTGGAGCTTCCGGGACAGAACCTACGAGCAGTACTTC	CASSWSFRDRTYEQYF
TRBV3-1	many	TRBD1	TRBJ2-7	15	TGTGCCAGCAGCCCAAAGACAGGGGGGCACTACGAGCAGTACTTC	CASSPKTGGHYEQYF
TRBV11-2	.	.	TRBJ2-2	17	TGTGCCAGCAGCTTGTCTAGGTACAGGAGAAACACCGGGGAGCTGTTTTTT	CASSLSRYRRNTGELFF
TRBV7-9	many	TRBD2	TRBJ2-7	15	TGTGCCAGCAGCTTAGAAGGACTAGCGGGAGACGAGCAGTACTTC	CASSLEGLAGDEQYF
TRBV10-3	.	TRBD2	TRBJ2-1	14	TGTGCCATCAGCGACGGACCGGGAGGAAATGAGCAGTTCTTC	CAISDGPGGNEQFF
TRBV7-8	.	.	TRBJ2-7	15	TGTGCCAGCAGCTTAGCAGCGCAAAGCTCCTACGAGCAGTACTTC	CASSLAAQSSYEQYF
TRBV7-9	many	.	TRBJ2-7	17	TGTGCCAGCAGCCTATCCCTGGGGGAGGCCTACTCCTACGAGCAGTACTTC	CASSLSLGEAYSYEQYF
TRBV7-8	many	.	TRBJ2-1	12	TGTGCCACCCTTGGGACGCACAATGAGCAGTTCTTC	CATLGTHNEQFF
TRBV7-3	many	.	TRBJ2-4	13	TGTGCCAGCAGCGCCTCAGCCAAAAACATTCAGTACTTC	CASSASAKNIQYF
TRBV7-3	many	.	TRBJ2-1	13	TGTGCCAGCAGCCTTGAGGCGCTCAATGAGCAGTTCTTC	CASSLEALNEQFF
TRBV7-2	many	TRBD2	TRBJ2-5	16	TGTGCCAGCAGCCGGGGGGTAGTCCGCGACGGAGAGACCCAGTACTTC	CASSRGVVRDGETQYF
TRBV6-4	.	.	TRBJ2-7	12	TGTGCCAGCAGTGACTCTGCGGGAGAGCAGTACTTC	CASSDSAGEQYF
TRBV29-1	many	.	TRBJ1-2	14	TGCAGCGTTGAAGGTACAGGGATTCTTGATGGCTACACCTTC	CSVEGTGILDGYTF
TRBV18	few	.	TRBJ1-6	14	TGTGCCAGCTCCCCCCGGGGCAGGAGTGAGTCCCTCCACTTT	CASSPRGRSESLHF
TRBV6-2/TRBV6-3	many	TRBD1	TRBJ2-5	16	TGTGCCAGCAGTCCACATACCGGGACAGGCCAAGAGACCCAGTACTTC	CASSPHTGTGQETQYF
TRBV24-1	many	.	TRBJ2-3	14	TGTGCCACCAGAGAGGACGAGTTTCAAGATACGCAGTATTTT	CATREDEFQDTQYF
TRBV12-3/TRBV12-4	many	TRBD1	TRBJ2-3	17	TGTGCCAGCAGTTTTCACAGGGGAGTATCGAGCACAGATACGCAGTATTTT	CASSFHRGVSSTDTQYF
TRBV13	many	TRBD2	TRBJ2-1	18	TGTGCCAGCAGCTTATTGCCTATCGGGACTAGCGGGCTGGATGAGCAGTTCTTC	CASSLLPIGTSGLDEQFF
TRBV20-1	many	.	TRBJ2-1	14	TGCAGTGCAACAGGGGGAGGGTCCTACAATGAGCAGTTCTTC	CSATGGGSYNEQFF
TRBV12-3/TRBV12-4	many	TRBD1	TRBJ1-2	15	TGTGCCAGCAGTGAGCCGGGACAGGGGACAGTTGGCTACACCTTC	CASSEPGQGTVGYTF
TRBV12-3/TRBV12-4	.	.	TRBJ1-1	13	TGTGCCAGCAGGTGGACGGAGAACACTGAAGCTTTCTTT	CASRWTENTEAFF
TRBV6-5	many	TRBD2	TRBJ2-7	17	TGTGCCAGCAGTTACCCCGGGACTAGCGGTAACTCCTACGAGCAGTACTTC	CASSYPGTSGNSYEQYF
TRBV4-3	many	TRBD1	TRBJ2-1	14	TGCGCCAGCAGCCAGTCGGACAGGGAGGATGAGCAGTTCTTC	CASSQSDREDEQFF
TRBV3-1	many	TRBD1	TRBJ2-4	18	TGTGCCAGCAGCCAAGATCGGGGAGGTGACAGGGGGCAAGACATTCAGTACTTC	CASSQDRGGDRGQDIQYF
TRBV20-1	many	.	TRBJ2-1	14	TGCAGTGCCCCCAGGGCCTCCCTACCCAATGAGCAGTTCTTC	CSAPRASLPNEQFF
TRBV5-6	.	.	TRBJ2-3	16	TGTGCCAGCAGCCCGGAGAGGGTGGGCACTGGAGATACGCAGTATTTT	CASSPERVGTGDTQYF